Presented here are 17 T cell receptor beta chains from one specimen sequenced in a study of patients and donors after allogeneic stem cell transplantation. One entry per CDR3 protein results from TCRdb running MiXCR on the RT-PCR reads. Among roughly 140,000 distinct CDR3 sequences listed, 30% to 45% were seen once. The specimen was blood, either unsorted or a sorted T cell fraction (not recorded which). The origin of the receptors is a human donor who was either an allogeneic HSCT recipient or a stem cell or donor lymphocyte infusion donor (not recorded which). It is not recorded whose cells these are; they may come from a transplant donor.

The CDR3 spells CSARHLFGPKNTEAFF. Written as DNA, the CDR3 is TGCAGTGCCAGACACCTATTTGGACCAAAGAACACTGAAGCTTTCTTT. The chain links TRBV20-1 to TRBJ1-1, with D unclear. Germline loops: CDR1 DFQATT, CDR2 SNEGSKA (reference sequence). This CDR3 has 16 residues. V lost 6 bases to trimming and J lost 1 base, with 21 bases between them.

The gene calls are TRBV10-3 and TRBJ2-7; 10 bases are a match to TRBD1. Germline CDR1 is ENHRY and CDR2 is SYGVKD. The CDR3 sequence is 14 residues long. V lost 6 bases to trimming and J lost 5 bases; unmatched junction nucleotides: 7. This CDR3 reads CAIRPGQGLHEQYF. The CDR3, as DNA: TGTGCCATCAGACCGGGACAGGGGTTACACGAGCAGTACTTC.

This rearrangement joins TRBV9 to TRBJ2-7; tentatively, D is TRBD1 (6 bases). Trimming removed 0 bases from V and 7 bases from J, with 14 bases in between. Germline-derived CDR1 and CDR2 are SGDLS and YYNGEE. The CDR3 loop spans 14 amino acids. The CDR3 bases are TGTGCCAGCAGCGTAGTTCGGGACACAGGAGAGCAGTACTTC. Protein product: CASSVVRDTGEQYF.

The CDR3 region has the DNA TGTGCCAGCAAGAGGGACGGGAGCAATCAGCCCCAGCATTTT. This translates into CASKRDGSNQPQHF. V gene TRBV28 combines with J gene TRBJ1-5; tentatively, D is TRBD1 (5 bases). The V and J ends lost 7 bases and 1 base respectively, with 11 bases between them. The CDR3 spans 14 residues. Germline assignment: CDR1 MDHEN and CDR2 SYDVKM.

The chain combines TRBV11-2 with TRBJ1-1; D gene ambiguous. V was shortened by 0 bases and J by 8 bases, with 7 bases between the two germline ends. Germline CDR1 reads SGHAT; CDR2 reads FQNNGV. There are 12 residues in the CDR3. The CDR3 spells CASSLDIGEAFF. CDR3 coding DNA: TGTGCCAGCAGCTTAGATATCGGAGAAGCTTTCTTT.

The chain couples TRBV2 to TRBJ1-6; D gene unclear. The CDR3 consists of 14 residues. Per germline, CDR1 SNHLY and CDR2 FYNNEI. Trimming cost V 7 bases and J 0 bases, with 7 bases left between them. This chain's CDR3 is CASNLDSYNSPLHF. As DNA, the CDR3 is TGTGCCAGCAATTTAGACTCCTATAATTCACCCCTCCACTTT.

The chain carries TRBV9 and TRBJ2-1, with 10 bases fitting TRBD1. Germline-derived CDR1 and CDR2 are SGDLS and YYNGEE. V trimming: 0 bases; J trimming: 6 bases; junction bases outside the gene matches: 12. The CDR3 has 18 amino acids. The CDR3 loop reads CASSVEVWGTGVGNEQFF. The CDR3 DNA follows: TGTGCCAGCAGCGTAGAGGTGTGGGGGACAGGGGTAGGCAATGAGCAGTTCTTC.

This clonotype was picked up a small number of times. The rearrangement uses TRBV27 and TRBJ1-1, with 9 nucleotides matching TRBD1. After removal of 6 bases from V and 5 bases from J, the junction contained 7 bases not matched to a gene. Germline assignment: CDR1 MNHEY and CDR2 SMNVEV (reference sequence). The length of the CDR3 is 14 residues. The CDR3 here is CASRIQGARTEAFF. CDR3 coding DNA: TGTGCCAGCAGAATACAGGGGGCGAGGACTGAAGCTTTCTTT.

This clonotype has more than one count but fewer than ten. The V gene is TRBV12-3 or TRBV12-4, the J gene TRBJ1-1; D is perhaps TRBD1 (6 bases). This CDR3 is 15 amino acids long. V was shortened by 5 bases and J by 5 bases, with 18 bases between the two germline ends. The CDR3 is CASSPALTGLTEAFF. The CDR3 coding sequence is TGTGCCAGCAGTCCCGCCCTTACAGGGTTGACTGAAGCTTTCTTT.

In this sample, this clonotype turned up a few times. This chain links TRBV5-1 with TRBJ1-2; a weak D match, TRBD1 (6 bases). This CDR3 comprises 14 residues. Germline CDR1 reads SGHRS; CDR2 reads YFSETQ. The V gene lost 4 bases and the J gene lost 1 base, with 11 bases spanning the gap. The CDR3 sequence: CASSPEGVNYGYTF. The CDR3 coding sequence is TGCGCCAGCAGCCCCGAGGGGGTTAACTATGGCTACACCTTC.

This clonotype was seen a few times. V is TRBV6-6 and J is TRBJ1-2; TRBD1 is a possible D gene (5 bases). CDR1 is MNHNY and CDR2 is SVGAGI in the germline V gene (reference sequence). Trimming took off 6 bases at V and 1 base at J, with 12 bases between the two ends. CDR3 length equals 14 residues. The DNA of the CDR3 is TGTGCCAGCAGCCCGGGACCGCTTAACTATGGCTACACCTTC. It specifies CASSPGPLNYGYTF.

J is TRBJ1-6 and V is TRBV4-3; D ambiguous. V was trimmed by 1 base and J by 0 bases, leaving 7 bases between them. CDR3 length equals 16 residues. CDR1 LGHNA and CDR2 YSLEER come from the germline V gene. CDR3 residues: CASSQAHPSYNSPLHF. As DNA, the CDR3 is TGCGCCAGCAGCCAAGCCCACCCCTCCTATAATTCACCCCTCCACTTT.

In nucleotides, the CDR3 is TGCAGTGCTAGAGCCAGACTAGCCTCCTACAATGAGCAGTTCTTC. Protein: CSARARLASYNEQFF. The rearrangement joins TRBV20-1 to TRBJ2-1, with 7 bases lining up with TRBD2. The trim removed 1 base at V and 0 bases at J, leaving 3 bases unmatched. This CDR3 has 15 amino acids. Germline V CDR1 and CDR2: DFQATT, SNEGSKA (reference sequence).

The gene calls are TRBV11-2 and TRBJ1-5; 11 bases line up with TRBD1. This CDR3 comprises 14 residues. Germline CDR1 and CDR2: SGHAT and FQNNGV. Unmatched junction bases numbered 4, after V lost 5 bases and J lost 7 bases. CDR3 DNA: TGTGCCAGCAGCGAGGGACAGGGGGGACAGCCCCAGCATTTT. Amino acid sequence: CASSEGQGGQPQHF.

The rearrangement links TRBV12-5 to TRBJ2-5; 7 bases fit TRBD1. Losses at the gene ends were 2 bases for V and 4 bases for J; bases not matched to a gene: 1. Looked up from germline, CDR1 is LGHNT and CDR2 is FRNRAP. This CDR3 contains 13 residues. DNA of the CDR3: TGTGCTAGTGGTTTGAGGACAGGAGAGACCCAGTACTTC. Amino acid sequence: CASGLRTGETQYF.

The CDR3 here is CASSFDRADEQYV. CDR3 coding DNA: TGTGCCAGCAGTTTTGACAGGGCGGACGAGCAGTACGTC. The rearrangement joins TRBV12-3 or TRBV12-4 to TRBJ2-7; 7 bases fit TRBD1. V gave up 3 bases and J gave up 5 bases; unmatched junction bases: 4. The CDR3 has 13 residues.

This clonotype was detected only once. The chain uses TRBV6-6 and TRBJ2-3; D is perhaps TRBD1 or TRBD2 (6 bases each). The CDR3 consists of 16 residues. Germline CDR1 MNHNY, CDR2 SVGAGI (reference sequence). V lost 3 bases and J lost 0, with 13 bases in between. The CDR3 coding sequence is TGTGCCAGCAGTTATCCCGCGGGACATAGCACAGATACGCAGTATTTT. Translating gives CASSYPAGHSTDTQYF.